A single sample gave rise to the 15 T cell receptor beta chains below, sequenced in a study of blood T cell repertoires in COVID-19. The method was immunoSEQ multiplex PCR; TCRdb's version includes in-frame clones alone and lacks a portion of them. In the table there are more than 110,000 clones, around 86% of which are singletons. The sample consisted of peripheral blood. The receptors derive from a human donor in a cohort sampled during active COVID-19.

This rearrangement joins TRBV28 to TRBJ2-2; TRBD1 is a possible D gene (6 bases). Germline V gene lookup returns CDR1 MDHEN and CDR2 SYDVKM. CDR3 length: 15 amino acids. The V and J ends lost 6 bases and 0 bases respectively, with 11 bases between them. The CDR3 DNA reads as TGTGCCAGCAGGTTCGACAGGTCGAACACCGGGGAGCTGTTTTTT. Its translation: CASRFDRSNTGELFF.

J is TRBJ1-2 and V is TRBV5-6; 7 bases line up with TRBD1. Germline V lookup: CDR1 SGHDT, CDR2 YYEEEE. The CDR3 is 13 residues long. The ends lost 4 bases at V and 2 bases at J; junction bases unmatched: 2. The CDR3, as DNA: TGTGCCAGCAGCCAGGGACAGAACTATGGCTACACCTTC. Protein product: CASSQGQNYGYTF.

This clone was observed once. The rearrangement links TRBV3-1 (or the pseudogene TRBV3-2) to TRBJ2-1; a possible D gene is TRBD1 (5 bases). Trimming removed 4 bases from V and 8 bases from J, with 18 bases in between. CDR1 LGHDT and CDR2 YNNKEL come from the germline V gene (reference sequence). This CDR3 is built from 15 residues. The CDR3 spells CASSLALGVVHEQFF. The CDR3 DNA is TGTGCCAGCAGCCTCGCATTAGGGGTGGTCCATGAGCAGTTCTTC.

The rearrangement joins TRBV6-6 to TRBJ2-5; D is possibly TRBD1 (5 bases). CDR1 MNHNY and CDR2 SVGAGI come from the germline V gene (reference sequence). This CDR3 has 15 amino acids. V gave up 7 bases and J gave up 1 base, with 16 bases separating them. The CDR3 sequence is CASKGAGTGQETQYF. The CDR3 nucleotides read TGTGCCAGCAAAGGGGCCGGAACAGGCCAAGAGACCCAGTACTTC.

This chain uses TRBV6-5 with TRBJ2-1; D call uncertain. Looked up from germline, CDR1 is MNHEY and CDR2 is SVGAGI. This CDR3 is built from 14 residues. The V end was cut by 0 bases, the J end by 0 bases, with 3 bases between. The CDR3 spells CASSYSSSYNEQFF. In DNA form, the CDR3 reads TGTGCCAGCAGTTACTCTAGCTCCTACAATGAGCAGTTCTTC.

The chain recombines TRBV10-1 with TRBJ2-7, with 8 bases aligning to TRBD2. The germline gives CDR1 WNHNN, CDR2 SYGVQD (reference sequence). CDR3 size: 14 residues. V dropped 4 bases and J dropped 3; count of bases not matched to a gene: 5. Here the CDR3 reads CASSALAGGYEQYF. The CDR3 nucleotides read TGCGCCAGCAGTGCCCTAGCGGGCGGCTACGAGCAGTACTTC.

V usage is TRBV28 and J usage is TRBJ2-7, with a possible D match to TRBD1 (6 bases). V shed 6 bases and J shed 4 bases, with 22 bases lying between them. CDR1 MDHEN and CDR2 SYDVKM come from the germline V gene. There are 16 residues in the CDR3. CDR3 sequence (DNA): TGTGCCAGCAGCCCCGCGTCGATGACAGGAGTGTACGAGCAGTACTTC. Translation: CASSPASMTGVYEQYF. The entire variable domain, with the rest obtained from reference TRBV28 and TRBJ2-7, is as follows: DVKVTQSSRYLVKRTGEKVFLECVQDMDHENMFWYRQDPGLGLRLIYFSYDVKMKEKGDIPEGYSVSREKKERFSLILESASTNQTSMYLCASSPASMTGVYEQYFGPGTRLTVT.

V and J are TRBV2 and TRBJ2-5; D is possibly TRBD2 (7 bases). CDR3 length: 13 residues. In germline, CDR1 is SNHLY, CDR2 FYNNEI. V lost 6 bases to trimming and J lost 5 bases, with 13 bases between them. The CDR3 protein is CASRGGGEETQYF. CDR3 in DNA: TGTGCCAGCAGGGGAGGGGGTGAGGAGACCCAGTACTTC.

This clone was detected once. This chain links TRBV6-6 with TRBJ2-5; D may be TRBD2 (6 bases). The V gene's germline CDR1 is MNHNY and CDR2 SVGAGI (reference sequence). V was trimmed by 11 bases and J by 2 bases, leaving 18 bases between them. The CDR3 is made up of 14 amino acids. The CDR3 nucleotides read TGTGCCGCCAGCGGGCCGCGGGGTCAAGAGACCCAGTACTTC. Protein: CAASGPRGQETQYF.

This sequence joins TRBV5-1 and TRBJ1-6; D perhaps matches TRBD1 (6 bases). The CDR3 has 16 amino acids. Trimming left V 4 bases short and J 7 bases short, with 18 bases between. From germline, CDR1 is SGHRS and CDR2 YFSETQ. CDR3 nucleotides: TGCGCCAGCAGCGAAGCCCTAGGACAGACGAATTCACCCCTCCACTTT. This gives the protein CASSEALGQTNSPLHF. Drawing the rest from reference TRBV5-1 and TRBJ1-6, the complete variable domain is KAGVTQTPRYLIKTRGQQVTLSCSPISGHRSVSWYQQTPGQGLQFLFEYFSETQRNKGNFPGRFSGRQFSNSRSEMNVSTLELGDSALYLCASSEALGQTNSPLHFGNGTRLTVT.

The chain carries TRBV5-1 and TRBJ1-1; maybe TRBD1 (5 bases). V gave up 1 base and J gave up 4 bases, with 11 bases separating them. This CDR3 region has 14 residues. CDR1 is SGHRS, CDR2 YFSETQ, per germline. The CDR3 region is CASSLRGQGTEAFF. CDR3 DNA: TGCGCCAGCAGCTTGAGGGGTCAGGGCACTGAAGCTTTCTTT.

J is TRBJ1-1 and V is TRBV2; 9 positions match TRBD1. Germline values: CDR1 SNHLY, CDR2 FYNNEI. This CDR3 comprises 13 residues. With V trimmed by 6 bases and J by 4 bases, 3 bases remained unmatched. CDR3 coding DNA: TGTGCCAGCAGAGGACAGGGGCCCACTGAAGCTTTCTTT. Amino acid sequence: CASRGQGPTEAFF.

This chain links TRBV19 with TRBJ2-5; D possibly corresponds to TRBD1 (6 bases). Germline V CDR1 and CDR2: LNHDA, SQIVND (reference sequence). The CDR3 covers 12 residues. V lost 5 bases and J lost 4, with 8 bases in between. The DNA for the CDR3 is TGTGCCAGTAGTCTGGACAGAGAGACCCAGTACTTC. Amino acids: CASSLDRETQYF.

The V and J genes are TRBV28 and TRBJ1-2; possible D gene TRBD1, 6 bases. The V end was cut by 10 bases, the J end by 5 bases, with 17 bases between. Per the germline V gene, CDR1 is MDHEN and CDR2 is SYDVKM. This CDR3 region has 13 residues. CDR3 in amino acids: CATQTGNRYGYTF. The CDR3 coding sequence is TGTGCCACTCAAACAGGGAATCGGTATGGCTACACCTTC.

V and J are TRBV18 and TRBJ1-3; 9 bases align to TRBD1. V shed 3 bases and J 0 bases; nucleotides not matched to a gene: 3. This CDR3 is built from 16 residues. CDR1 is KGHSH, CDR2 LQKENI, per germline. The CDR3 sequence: CASSPGQGSSGNTIYF. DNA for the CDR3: TGTGCCAGCTCACCGGGACAGGGCAGCTCTGGAAACACCATATATTTT. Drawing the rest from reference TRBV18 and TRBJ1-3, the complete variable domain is NAGVMQNPRHLVRRRGQEARLRCSPMKGHSHVYWYRQLPEEGLKFMVYLQKENIIDESGMPKERFSAEFPKEGPSILRIQQVVRGDSAAYFCASSPGQGSSGNTIYFGEGSWLTVV.